Listed here is a single TCR beta chain. Its antigen is not identified. The source of the sample is a study of molecular identifiers for immune sequencing clone quantification. About the study: For replicates, RNA isolated from roughly 20,000 or 100,000 naive CD8 cells was divided into five portions, of which four were sequenced.

Study conclusions and caveats: A shared barcode on identical TCR molecules could lead to underestimated sizes for highly expanded clones.

Naive CD8 T cells were FACS-sorted by CD8+CD4-CCR7+CD45RA+ markers. CDR1 is LNHDA, CDR2 SQIVND, per germline (reference sequence). The CDR3 is made up of 16 amino acids. Losses at the gene ends were 5 bases for V and 0 bases for J; bases not matched to a gene: 9. In preparing bulk TCR libraries, previously described methods and listed TCR primers were used. TCRdb passed the PCR reads through MiXCR, listing each CDR3 protein once. The sample consists of 70,000 to 90,000 distinct CDR3 sequences, approximately 22% of them appearing once. The TCR sequence derives from a human donor in good health. Some libraries in this study had Jurkat cell RNA spiked in. V usage is TRBV19 and J usage is TRBJ1-1, with TRBD1 matching over 7 bases. The source material was naive CD8+ T cells from blood, with Jurkat cell RNA spiked in. The subset here: FACS-sorted CD8+CD4-CCR7+CD45RA+ naive T cells. CDR3: CASSQWDSLMNTEAFF. Here the CDR3 DNA reads TGTGCCAGTAGTCAATGGGACAGCCTCATGAACACTGAAGCTTTCTTT.